The next 18 T cell receptor beta chains were all read from a single sample in a study of blood T cell repertoires in COVID-19. The method was immunoSEQ multiplex PCR; TCRdb's version includes in-frame clones alone and lacks a portion of them. The sample has 72,000 or so clones, roughly 86% seen once. Material: peripheral blood. The receptor set was obtained from a man aged 60 to 75 with acute or convalescent COVID-19.

The chain employs TRBV5-1 and TRBJ2-5; D gene ambiguous. The germline V and J ends were trimmed by 4 bases and 1 base, with 8 bases remaining between them. The CDR3 is 13 residues long. Germline assignment: CDR1 SGHRS and CDR2 YFSETQ. Written as DNA, the CDR3 is TGCGCCAGCAGCCCGGGTCCCCAAGAGACCCAGTACTTC. Its protein product is CASSPGPQETQYF.

This chain joins TRBV6-5 and TRBJ2-5; maybe TRBD2 (5 bases). The V gene lost 3 bases and the J gene lost 4 bases, with 18 bases spanning the gap. The CDR3 length is 16 residues. Germline CDR1 is MNHEY and CDR2 is SVGAGI. CDR3 DNA: TGTGCCAGCAGTTATTACCGAGGGCGTTGGGGAGAGACCCAGTACTTC. It encodes CASSYYRGRWGETQYF.

This chain uses TRBV7-9 with TRBJ2-7; 7 bases agree with TRBD2. J was trimmed by 0 bases and V by 5 bases; bases with no gene match: 10. The V gene's germline CDR1 is SEHNR and CDR2 FQNEAQ (reference sequence). CDR3 length: 16 amino acids. The chain's CDR3 is CASSPALAAYSYEQYF. DNA of the CDR3: TGTGCCAGCAGCCCCGCGCTAGCGGCTTACTCCTACGAGCAGTACTTC.

The sample holds a few counts of this clone. The same CDR3 is also encoded by other DNA sequences in this sample. The chain has TRBV27 and TRBJ1-3; no clear D. The CDR3 extends over 14 amino acids. Germline V gene data show CDR1 as MNHEY and CDR2 as SMNVEV (reference sequence). V gave up 2 bases and J gave up 4 bases, with 9 bases separating them. CDR3 coding DNA: TGTGCCAGCAGTTTAGGGAGGGCAGGAAACACCATATATTTT. Translation gives CASSLGRAGNTIYF.

V is TRBV7-9 and J is TRBJ2-7; D is uncertain. This CDR3 comprises 12 residues. Germline V CDR1 and CDR2: SEHNR, FQNEAQ (reference sequence). The ends were cut back, 1 base at V and 5 bases at J, with 6 bases in the middle. The CDR3, as DNA: TGTGCCAGCAGCTTAGAGCTCCACGAGCAGTACTTC. Amino acids: CASSLELHEQYF.

The V and J genes are TRBV7-9 and TRBJ2-7, with TRBD1 as a possible D gene (6 bases). The CDR3 extends over 14 amino acids. Trimming took 4 bases from V and 4 from J, leaving 14 bases between them. Germline CDR1 is SEHNR and CDR2 is FQNEAQ (reference sequence). CDR3 sequence reads: CASSWSGQPYEQYF. CDR3 nucleotides: TGTGCCAGCAGCTGGTCAGGACAGCCTTACGAGCAGTACTTC.

J is TRBJ2-3 and V is TRBV30; possibly TRBD1 for D (6 bases). The CDR3 is 14 amino acids. Germline V gene data show CDR1 as GTSNPN and CDR2 as SVGIG (reference sequence). V was pared by 2 bases and J by 4 bases, with 13 bases between. CDR3 amino acids: CAWSLATGSDTQYF. The CDR3 DNA reads TGTGCCTGGAGTCTTGCTACAGGGTCAGATACGCAGTATTTT.

J is TRBJ2-2 and V is TRBV19; 7 nucleotides match TRBD2. Germline assignment: CDR1 LNHDA and CDR2 SQIVND (reference sequence). The CDR3 has 15 amino acids. With 6 bases clipped from V and 4 bases from J, the junction kept 8 bases outside the gene matches. This chain's CDR3 is CASRVQRGGTGELFF. In nucleotides, the CDR3 is TGTGCCAGTAGGGTTCAGCGGGGTGGCACCGGGGAGCTGTTTTTT.

The V gene is TRBV9, the J gene TRBJ1-1; D remains unclear. The CDR3 is 14 amino acids. V lost 0 bases and J 4 bases, leaving 10 bases between the germline ends. The germline V gene has CDR1 SGDLS and CDR2 YYNGEE. The CDR3 protein is CASSVVGPSTEAFF. In DNA, the CDR3 is TGTGCCAGCAGCGTAGTTGGGCCCAGCACTGAAGCTTTCTTT.

The V and J genes are TRBV14 and TRBJ1-2, with D maybe TRBD1 (5 bases). The V end lost 2 bases, the J end lost 10 bases, and 14 bases lay between the germline ends. This CDR3 comprises 13 residues. Germline V gives CDR1 SGHDN, CDR2 FVKESK. CDR3 sequence (DNA): TGTGCCAGCAGCCAACACGGACAAAGAGACTACACCTTC. It yields the protein CASSQHGQRDYTF.

The gene calls are TRBV7-9 and TRBJ1-1, with D possibly being TRBD1 (5 bases). Germline CDR1 is SEHNR and CDR2 is FQNEAQ (reference sequence). The CDR3 sequence is 13 residues long. Trimming took off 4 bases at V and 4 bases at J, with 10 bases between the two ends. In DNA form, the CDR3 reads TGTGCCAGCAGCTCCAGGGTAACCACTGAAGCTTTCTTT. Translating gives CASSSRVTTEAFF. The complete variable domain, with remaining parts taken from reference TRBV7-9 and TRBJ1-1, reads DTGVSQNPRHKITKRGQNVTFRCDPISEHNRLYWYRQTLGQGPEFLTYFQNEAQLEKSRLLSDRFSAERPKGSFSTLEIQRTEQGDSAMYLCASSSRVTTEAFFGQGTRLTVV.

This clone was recorded once. This chain links TRBV3-1 (or the pseudogene TRBV3-2) with TRBJ1-6, with 10 positions matching TRBD1. The CDR3 is 14 amino acids. The trim removed 4 bases at V and 7 bases at J, leaving 1 base unmatched. Germline CDR1 reads LGHDT; CDR2 reads YNNKEL (reference sequence). This CDR3 is CASSRGQGNSPLHF. CDR3 DNA: TGTGCCAGCAGCCGGGGACAGGGGAATTCACCCCTCCACTTT.

The rearrangement joins TRBV20-1 to TRBJ2-7; possible D gene TRBD2, 5 bases. The CDR3 contains 11 residues. CDR1 and CDR2 from the germline V gene are DFQATT and SNEGSKA (reference sequence). V lost 3 bases to trimming and J lost 6 bases, with 9 bases between them. This CDR3 reads CSASIRGEQYF. CDR3 nucleotides: TGCAGTGCTAGTATCCGGGGCGAGCAGTACTTC.

V and J are TRBV28 and TRBJ1-2, with D possibly being TRBD1 (6 bases). CDR3 length: 14 amino acids. Between the trimmed V and J ends, which lost 8 bases and 4 bases, there was a span of 17 bases. The germline V gene encodes CDR1 MDHEN and CDR2 SYDVKM. CDR3 coding DNA: TGTGCCAGCCTACAGACAGGTTTAGCCTATGGCTACACCTTC. This gives the protein CASLQTGLAYGYTF.

This sequence joins TRBV4-1 and TRBJ1-1, with D possibly matching TRBD1 (6 bases). The V gene lost 0 bases and the J gene lost 0 bases, with 20 bases spanning the gap. The germline CDR1 and CDR2 sequences are MGHRA and YSYEKL. The CDR3 consists of 19 residues. In nucleotides, the CDR3 is TGCGCCAGCAGCCAAGACTGGACAGACTTTCTCGACGTGAACACTGAAGCTTTCTTT. Translating gives CASSQDWTDFLDVNTEAFF.

The chain carries TRBV19 and TRBJ1-3; D remains unclear. Germline V gene data show CDR1 as LNHDA and CDR2 as SQIVND (reference sequence). This CDR3 is 15 amino acids long. With 4 bases removed from V and 2 bases from J, the gap between germline ends came to 12 bases. The DNA of the CDR3 is TGTGCCAGTAGTAGGCCAGGAATTACTGGAAACACCATATATTTT. Translated: CASSRPGITGNTIYF.

The genes are TRBV27 and TRBJ1-1; D is possibly TRBD1 (6 bases). The germline gives CDR1 MNHEY, CDR2 SMNVEV (reference sequence). The CDR3 runs to 13 residues. V shed 5 bases and J shed 7 bases, with 14 bases lying between them. The CDR3 nucleotides read TGTGCCAGCAGTAACCACCCACAGGGTGAAGCTTTCTTT. Translated: CASSNHPQGEAFF.

This clone was seen only once. The gene calls are TRBV9 and TRBJ1-1; no definite D call. The V end lost 7 bases, the J end lost 5 bases, and 18 bases lay between the germline ends. The CDR3 is 14 residues long. Germline V gives CDR1 SGDLS, CDR2 YYNGEE. The CDR3 DNA reads TGTGCCAGCGGAGAGGTTTTAGGGAGTACTGAAGCTTTCTTT. This translates into CASGEVLGSTEAFF. Combining the CDR3 with reference TRBV9 and TRBJ1-1 gives the whole variable domain DSGVTQTPKHLITATGQRVTLRCSPRSGDLSVYWYQQSLDQGLQFLIQYYNGEERAKGNILERFSAQQFPDLHSELNLSSLELGDSALYFCASGEVLGSTEAFFGQGTRLTVV.